The clone carrying this TCR beta chain was counted a single time. Generated by immunoSEQ multiplex PCR, the TCRdb table keeps only in-frame clones and is missing some. The table has some 60,000 clones, less than 90% seen once. This sample was included in a study of T cell changes during pregnancy in multiple sclerosis. Germline V gene lookup returns CDR1 SGHRS and CDR2 YFSETQ. This CDR3 has 18 amino acids. J gave up 1 base and V 8 bases, and 18 bases lay outside the gene matches. The sample was CD4+ T cells from peripheral blood mononuclear cells, taken in the third trimester of pregnancy. This TCR was sampled from a female donor with multiple sclerosis, enrolled in a pregnancy study. The chain couples TRBV5-1 to TRBJ2-3; 8 bases map to TRBD2. CDR3 bases: TGCGCCAGTTCCGCCGGGAGGGGGACGGGACTCGGCACAGATACGCAGTATTTT. Translating gives CASSAGRGTGLGTDTQYF. Variable domain in full (rest from reference TRBV5-1 and TRBJ2-3): KAGVTQTPRYLIKTRGQQVTLSCSPISGHRSVSWYQQTPGQGLQFLFEYFSETQRNKGNFPGRFSGRQFSNSRSEMNVSTLELGDSALYLCASSAGRGTGLGTDTQYFGPGTRLTVL.